The rows below give T cell receptor beta chains drawn from one sample of a study of cytomegalovirus exposure and HLA in healthy donors. Produced via immunoSEQ multiplex PCR; TCRdb's table is partial and in-frame only. The sample yields roughly 100,000 clones, 65% to 90% seen once. Sequenced material: PBMCs. The receptor source for this set is a man aged 25 to 40 in good health and CMV-seropositive. The CDR3 runs from the conserved cysteine through the conserved F or W. Fields, in order: J gene, D gene, clone size, V gene, CDR3 DNA, CDR3 protein. D genes are given only for firm matches. For some rows the clone size is stated as once, few or many, or as a class when expanded; others skip it.

j_gene: TRBJ2-2
d_gene: .
abundance: .
v_gene: TRBV5-1
CDR3nt: TGCGCTACACGCGGCGACGTCTCGAACACCGGGGAGCTGTTTTTT
CDR3aa: CATRGDVSNTGELFF

j_gene: TRBJ2-7
d_gene: TRBD2
abundance: .
v_gene: TRBV28
CDR3nt: TGTGCCAGCGGAAGCGGGACTACCTCCTACGAGCAGTACTTC
CDR3aa: CASGSGTTSYEQYF

j_gene: TRBJ1-1
d_gene: .
abundance: .
v_gene: TRBV4-1
CDR3nt: TGCGCCAGCAGCCAAGATCGGGGGGGCAGGAACACTGAAGCTTTCTTT
CDR3aa: CASSQDRGGRNTEAFF

j_gene: TRBJ1-5
d_gene: .
abundance: .
v_gene: TRBV28
CDR3nt: TGTGCCAGCAGTTCCCCAGGCCAGCCCAATCAGCCCCAGCATTTT
CDR3aa: CASSSPGQPNQPQHF

j_gene: TRBJ2-2
d_gene: .
abundance: .
v_gene: TRBV7-8
CDR3nt: TGTGCCAGCACAGGGCCTAACACCGGGGAGCTGTTTTTT
CDR3aa: CASTGPNTGELFF

j_gene: TRBJ1-6
d_gene: TRBD1
abundance: .
v_gene: TRBV25-1
CDR3nt: TGTGCCAGCAGTGACCCCGGACAGGGCACCTCACCCCTCCACTTT
CDR3aa: CASSDPGQGTSPLHF

j_gene: TRBJ1-4
d_gene: .
abundance: few
v_gene: TRBV10-2
CDR3nt: TGCGCCAGCAGTGACCCCGTGGGGGGGCCAACTAATGAAAAACTGTTTTTT
CDR3aa: CASSDPVGGPTNEKLFF

j_gene: TRBJ2-1
d_gene: .
abundance: .
v_gene: TRBV5-1
CDR3nt: TGCGCCAGCAGCTATGAACTGACTCCGTCAAGGAATGAGCAGTTCTTC
CDR3aa: CASSYELTPSRNEQFF

j_gene: TRBJ1-1
d_gene: TRBD1
abundance: .
v_gene: TRBV5-1
CDR3nt: TGCGCCAGCAGACCCGGACAGGGGCCGACGGTCACTGAAGCTTTCTTT
CDR3aa: CASRPGQGPTVTEAFF

j_gene: TRBJ2-6
d_gene: .
abundance: .
v_gene: TRBV5-1
CDR3nt: TGCGCCAGCAACCGGGACACCACCTTGGGGGCCAACGTCCTGACTTTC
CDR3aa: CASNRDTTLGANVLTF

j_gene: TRBJ2-7
d_gene: TRBD1
abundance: few
v_gene: TRBV25-1
CDR3nt: TGTGCCAGCAGTGATTCGGACAGGTCATTCTCCTACGAGCAGTACTTC
CDR3aa: CASSDSDRSFSYEQYF

j_gene: TRBJ2-7
d_gene: TRBD2
abundance: .
v_gene: TRBV7-8
CDR3nt: TGTGCCAGCAGCTTACGCGGGGGGCACTCCTACGAGCAGTACTTC
CDR3aa: CASSLRGGHSYEQYF

j_gene: TRBJ1-1
d_gene: TRBD1
abundance: .
v_gene: TRBV4-1
CDR3nt: TGCGCCAGCAGCCAAGGGACAGGGAGCGAAGCTTTCTTT
CDR3aa: CASSQGTGSEAFF

j_gene: TRBJ1-6
d_gene: .
abundance: .
v_gene: TRBV5-1
CDR3nt: TGCGCCAGCAGCCCACGGGCAGGGGTCGGTAATTCACCCCTCCACTTT
CDR3aa: CASSPRAGVGNSPLHF

j_gene: TRBJ2-1
d_gene: .
abundance: few
v_gene: TRBV28
CDR3nt: TGTGCCACCATTGGCGGTTCCTACAATGAGCAGTTCTTC
CDR3aa: CATIGGSYNEQFF

j_gene: TRBJ1-5
d_gene: TRBD1
abundance: .
v_gene: TRBV19
CDR3nt: TGTGCCAGTAGGGACAGGGGGCTTTGGAATCAGCCCCAGCATTTT
CDR3aa: CASRDRGLWNQPQHF